This T cell receptor beta chain was retrieved from a study of cytomegalovirus exposure and HLA in healthy donors. Study-wide points: The study designated 150 or so TCR beta chains cytomegalovirus-associated.

On this clone itself: As yet, its antigen is unknown.

The study ran its PCR with 60 Vbeta and 13 Jbeta primers. Generated by immunoSEQ multiplex PCR, the TCRdb table keeps only in-frame clones and is missing some. The sample holds 130,000 or so clones, about 74% seen once. CDR3 length equals 13 residues. Trimming took 2 bases from V and 3 from J, leaving 7 bases between them. Per the germline V gene, CDR1 is SEHNR and CDR2 is FQNEAQ (reference sequence). The sequenced sample consisted of PBMCs. This clonotype was sampled from a man aged 35-49 years in good health and CMV-seropositive. The genes are TRBV7-9 and TRBJ2-5; D gene ambiguous. The chain's CDR3 is CASSLSREETQYF. DNA of the CDR3: TGTGCCAGCAGCTTATCCCGGGAAGAGACCCAGTACTTC.